Sequencing of this T cell receptor beta chain was carried out in a study of cytomegalovirus exposure and HLA in healthy donors. Findings and caveats of the study: What TCR beta sequences reportedly achieved was accurate prediction of HLA-A and HLA-B alleles in most subjects. Researchers catalogued about 150 TCR beta chains as cytomegalovirus-associated. Fewer N-insertions (relative to the roughly 720-donor mean) were reportedly seen in an Asian-associated ancestry cluster in a later analysis.

V was shortened by 8 bases and J by 1 base, with 12 bases between the two germline ends. This CDR3 spans 14 amino acids. CDR1 is SNHLY and CDR2 is FYNNEI in the germline V gene. This clone has only a few counts. As yet, its antigen is unknown. Primers: 60 Vbeta forward and 13 Jbeta reverse. Measured with immunoSEQ multiplex PCR; TCRdb has only the in-frame clones, and not every one. The sample has 150,000 to 200,000 clones, 60% to 85% seen once. The V call is TRBV2, the J call TRBJ1-3, with D hard to call. Sequenced: PBMCs. The source is a girl aged 5 to 17 in good health and CMV-seropositive. The chain's CDR3 is CASGSAGSGNTIYF. DNA of the CDR3: TGTGCCAGCGGAAGTGCAGGTTCTGGAAACACCATATATTTT.